This T cell receptor (beta chain) comes out of a study of cytomegalovirus exposure and HLA in healthy donors (dated by TCRdb to the late 2010s). About the study as a whole: In an earlier analysis of several hundred of the donors, 250 to 350 Gb of sequence data and 117 million unique TCR beta sequences from about 190 million T cells were reported. Typing coverage varied by locus: roughly 629-640 donors for A, B, C, DRB1 and DQB1; roughly 560 for DQA1; about 570 for DPA1; more than 450 for DPB1. On average, around 230,000 unique TCR beta nucleotide sequences were sequenced per donor among a few hundred genotyped donors of the cohort, with roughly 18% of those sequences being non-productive. Donor age, sex, ethnicity and CMV serostatus were compiled alongside the repertoire data. Of the 300 to 500 genotyped donors, 81% were placed in the genetic ancestry cluster associated with self-reported Caucasian donors. In addition to the first cohort of about 650 subjects, a separate validation cohort of 130 or so different subjects was used. All discovery cohort repertoires had been generated on a single sequencing platform. A later genetic analysis took genome-wide SNP genotypes for 398 of the 666 donors and used that subset as a discovery cohort. An earlier analysis of 587 of the donors applied high-throughput TCR beta sequencing to assess whether each TCR beta V gene segment acted as functional or pseudogenic. HLA typing included class I and class II loci at four-digit resolution. A later analysis re-analyzed previously published TCR beta repertoires from approximately 700 donors and added high-resolution HLA genotyping to study TCR occurrence patterns. To predict cytomegalovirus infection status, the study combined high-throughput TCR immunosequencing, statistical association of individual TCRs with disease status, and machine learning. Using immunosequencing, the study profiled T cell repertoires from some 670 subjects and related those repertoires to cytomegalovirus serostatus. In the later analysis, no new phenotypic data were used to find candidate immune exposures; instead, reliance was placed on TCR beta sequences and their occurrence across donors. The study was designed to test whether signatures of past pathogen exposure could be identified by cataloging public T cell receptors. Because of strong linkage in the cohort, roughly five DR-DQ haplotypes were treated as single units for association and clustering. About 320 gigabases of sequencing data and approximately 84 million unique TCR sequences were included in an early release covering roughly 700 HLA-typed donors. Paper-wide results and their limitations: Because counts were too low, 15 or so rarely observed V segments, including chromosome 9 orphons, were excluded from the earlier analysis of a few hundred of the donors. Roughly uniform sequencing depth across donors was assumed in presence/absence analyses, although this assumption may not hold. Most TCR sequences were seen in very few donors, while some public TCRs were found in many individuals. Assigning TCR associations to individual alleles was difficult when HLA alleles, especially DR and DQ, strongly co-occurred. Three of the identified cytomegalovirus-associated TCR beta chains were confirmed in vitro to be specific for cytomegalovirus antigens. A later analysis found that most CMV-associated TCR beta chains appeared HLA-restricted, with HLA associations seemingly driven largely by CMV exposure. A total of 164 TCR beta chains were listed by the study as associated with cytomegalovirus. For the cohort, immune exposure information was limited to CMV serostatus. The 87-base-pair reads could not distinguish some IMGT-functional V segments, including TRBV6-2 and TRBV6-3, so those segments were excluded. In a later analysis, the rate of TCR association differed among HLA loci, with DRB1 alleles having the most associated TCRs and HLA-C alleles having the fewest. Because HLA typing was missing for some donors at each locus, association tests included only the typed subset. Specific HLA alleles were associated with 15,000 to 20,000 TCR beta sequences at a false discovery rate of 0.05 in a later analysis. A later genetic analysis associated a missense DCLRE1C variant with V-gene and J-gene trimming of TCR beta chains, and an independent cohort replicated the association. According to the authors, the approach could potentially be generalized to other disease states and immunological phenotypes. In a later genetic analysis, fewer N-insertions in productive TCRs were reported among donors in an Asian-associated ancestry cluster than the roughly 640-donor mean. In a later analysis, several top co-occurrence clusters were reported to appear linked to parvovirus B19, influenza, CMV and Epstein-Barr virus. Cytomegalovirus status was reported to be diagnosed by the classifier with high specificity and sensitivity in both the original and validation cohorts. In a later analysis, HLA-associated TCR beta chains were found to be more clonally expanded and to have lower generation probabilities than equally common non-associated chains. In this cohort, only TCR beta chains were sequenced, and detectable features were limited by the absence of alpha or paired-chain data. The sequencing pipeline was judged likely to have produced a cluster of highly shared sequence variants as a technical artifact. A further reported finding was that TCR beta sequences accurately predicted the HLA-A and HLA-B alleles for most subjects in the first cohort. Correlated functional status among segregating V segments might be attributable to linkage disequilibrium, but an unknown experimental factor could not be ruled out. In an earlier analysis of approximately 590 of the donors, most TCR beta V segments appeared in productive rearrangements about 87% or about 30% of the time, broadly matching IMGT annotations.

V gives up 4 bases and J gives up 5 bases, and the segment between their germline ends measures 15 bases. Spanning cysteine to phenylalanine, the CDR3 consists of 15 amino acids. Here the CDR3 DNA is all that survives: 45 bases in frame from base 1. The germline V gene (reference sequence) gives CDR1 as MNHEY and CDR2 as SMNVEV. Library construction relied on the immunoSEQ multiplex PCR assay. A mixture of 60 forward primers for TCR Vbeta segments and 13 reverse primers for TCR Jbeta segments was used in the multiplex PCR. Amplification of the CDR3 region of rearranged TCR beta genes was performed with a multiplex PCR assay on genomic DNA. The Illumina HiSeq System was used to sequence the amplified TCR beta libraries as 87-base-pair reads. The authors' analysis ran thus. A later analysis counted some 74 million unique TCR beta chains across the 550 to 700 repertoires, and around 12 million of these chains were shared by at least two donors. Raw reads were error-corrected and collapsed into unique sequences with a nearest-neighbor algorithm that merged closely related sequences to remove PCR and sequencing errors. CDR3 sequences were aligned to IMGT reference sequences to assign V, D and J gene segments. For a sequence to be retained, at least a six-nucleotide match to both a V gene segment and a J gene segment was required. A rearrangement counted as productive if the CDR3 had no stop codons and remained in frame with V and J, and every other rearrangement counted as non-productive. Following IMGT convention, CDR3 was defined as the stretch from the second conserved V-encoded cysteine up to the conserved J-encoded phenylalanine. Sequences without an unambiguous match to a single V gene segment were excluded from the earlier analysis of 450 to 650 of the donors. In an earlier analysis of 500 to 750 of the donors, V segments were called functional above 56.7% productive rearrangements and were called segregating when the between-donor standard deviation exceeded 5%. A statistical classification framework was built for diagnosing cytomegalovirus status from the catalog of TCR beta chain sequences. V and J gene assignment, in a later analysis, came from comparing TCR nucleotide sequences with IMGT/GENE-DB human TR gene sequences. The TCRdist pipeline was used in a later analysis to assign CDR3 sequences and most-parsimonious VDJ recombination scenarios. In a later analysis, each TCR beta chain was defined by its CDR3 amino acid sequence together with its V-gene family, and reads lacking a unique V-gene family were excluded. To address suspected cross-contamination and a sequencing artifact, a later analysis removed several hundred highly shared, low-generation-probability nucleotide sequences. A later analysis calculated a clonal expansion index for each public chain from normalized within-repertoire ranks of inferred template counts. In a later analysis, generation probabilities were computed with a VDJ recombination model fitted to out-of-frame rearrangements, and the resulting probabilities were checked against IGoR. In a later analysis, TCR-TCR, TCR-HLA and TCR-CMV co-occurrence was scored with hypergeometric tests, and a repertoire-size bias correction was applied to TCR pairs. To estimate false discovery rates, a later analysis permuted the HLA or CMV assignments 20 times. A later analysis grouped co-occurring TCRs with DBSCAN, adding TCRdist sequence similarity when clustering within HLA-allele-positive subsets. Repertoires with fewer than 30,000 or more than 120,000 public chains were left out of co-occurrence clustering, as were about 5 repertoires with anomalous nucleotide sharing. TCRdb took this table from immuneACCESS and kept in-frame rearrangements with V and J called. Such tables lack part of the clones; where checked against another copy, unresolved V genes explain under half of the gap, and the rest is unexplained. From that table come the V and J calls and clone size; the DNA was used to work out D and trimming. The sample table contains some 220,000 clones; only one count was recorded for 80% to 90% of them. The ten largest clonotypes hold over 0.95% of the sample.

With regard to this clone: No antigen is known for it. No base quality values were provided; no much bigger clone lies one nucleotide off.

In total, more than 500 healthy bone marrow donors made up the cohort. At the time of sampling, every cohort member was nominally healthy, though immune exposures that went unrecorded were likely present. The donor tested CMV seronegative and was one of the 352 seronegative cohort members. Each donor provided a peripheral blood sample, and peripheral blood mononuclear cells were used for TCR beta sequencing. Genomic DNA was extracted from the blood cell samples with the Qiagen DNeasy Blood Extraction Kit. The sequencing sample was made of PBMCs. The clonotype comes from a woman aged 18 to 35 in good health and CMV-seronegative. The chain is assembled from TRBV27 and TRBJ1-5; the D gene lacks a confident call. The CDR3: CASSSSPVGYQPQHF. The base sequence is TGTGCCAGCAGTTCGAGTCCTGTGGGCTATCAGCCCCAGCATTTT.